The 5 T cell receptor beta chains listed next were all sequenced from one sample in a study of preoperative IRX-2 immunotherapy in early breast cancer. Described treatment: preoperative locoregional IRX-2 cytokine immunotherapy. Generated by immunoSEQ multiplex PCR, the TCRdb table keeps only in-frame clones and is missing some. The table lists about 98,000 clones, approximately 90% of them singletons. This specimen consisted of tumor tissue, obtained after IRX-2 immunotherapy. These receptors all stem from a human donor with breast cancer.

The chain joins TRBV28 to TRBJ2-7, with 8 bases fitting TRBD2. Germline assignment: CDR1 MDHEN and CDR2 SYDVKM. The CDR3 runs 15 residues. The V gene end was trimmed by 2 bases and the J gene end by 3 bases; junction bases not matched to a gene: 6. In DNA form, the CDR3 reads TGTGCCAGCAGTTTACCAGCGGGAGAGGTCTACGAGCAGTACTTC. Amino acids: CASSLPAGEVYEQYF.

V gene TRBV12-5 combines with J gene TRBJ2-3; a possible D gene is TRBD2 (5 bases). This CDR3 is 20 amino acids long. The germline V and J ends were trimmed by 1 base and 3 bases, with 26 bases remaining between them. Germline values: CDR1 LGHNT, CDR2 FRNRAP. CDR3 sequence (DNA): TGTGCTAGTGGTTTGGGGACTGTATTAAGCCGCCCCGCCCAAACAGATACGCAGTATTTT. Translation: CASGLGTVLSRPAQTDTQYF.

The chain couples TRBV29-1 to TRBJ2-6; 7 positions match TRBD2. The CDR3 has 14 amino acids. In germline, CDR1 is SQVTM, CDR2 ANQGSEA. The J segment lost 2 bases and the V segment lost 6 bases, leaving 4 bases of the junction unmatched. As DNA, the CDR3 is TGCAGCGTGGAGCGGGGCCCTGGGGCCAACGTCCTGACTTTC. Encoded protein: CSVERGPGANVLTF.

The J gene is TRBJ2-1, the V gene TRBV29-1; 9 bases are a match to TRBD1. This CDR3 has 15 residues. Trimming removed 1 base from V and 2 bases from J; junction bases left unmatched: 3. Germline CDR1 reads SQVTM; CDR2 reads ANQGSEA. The CDR3 DNA reads TGCAGCGTTGAAGTCGACAGGGGGACCTACAATGAGCAGTTCTTC. Residues: CSVEVDRGTYNEQFF.

The count of this clone is one. V is TRBV28 and J is TRBJ1-2, with D uncertain. The germline gives CDR1 MDHEN, CDR2 SYDVKM. V lost 0 bases to trimming and J lost 0 bases, with 8 bases between them. The CDR3 contains 15 residues. The CDR3 DNA sequence: TGTGCCAGCAGTTTATGGCAACAGACTAACTATGGCTACACCTTC. Its protein is CASSLWQQTNYGYTF.